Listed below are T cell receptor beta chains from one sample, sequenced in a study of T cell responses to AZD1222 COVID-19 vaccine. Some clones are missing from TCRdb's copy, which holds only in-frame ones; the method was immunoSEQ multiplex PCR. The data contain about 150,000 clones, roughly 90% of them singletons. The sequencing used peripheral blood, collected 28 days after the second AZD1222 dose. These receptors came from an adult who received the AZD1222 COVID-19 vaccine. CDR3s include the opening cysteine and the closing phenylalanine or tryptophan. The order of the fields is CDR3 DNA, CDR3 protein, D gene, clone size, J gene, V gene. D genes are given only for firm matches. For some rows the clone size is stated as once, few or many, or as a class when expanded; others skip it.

CDR3nt: TGTGCCAGCAGCTTAAGGATTGGGACCTCCTACGAGCAGTACTTC; CDR3aa: CASSLRIGTSYEQYF; d_gene: .; abundance: once; j_gene: TRBJ2-7; v_gene: TRBV7-2
CDR3nt: TGTGCCAGCAGCTTAGCACGGGCCAAGAACACTGAAGCTTTCTTT; CDR3aa: CASSLARAKNTEAFF; d_gene: .; abundance: .; j_gene: TRBJ1-1; v_gene: TRBV13
CDR3nt: TGTGCCAGCAGCCGAGGACAGGGTTCCTACGAGCAGTACTTC; CDR3aa: CASSRGQGSYEQYF; d_gene: TRBD1; abundance: .; j_gene: TRBJ2-7; v_gene: TRBV6-5
CDR3nt: TGTGCCAGCAGCCAGGGGCCCACAGGGACTGGAAACACCATATATTTT; CDR3aa: CASSQGPTGTGNTIYF; d_gene: .; abundance: .; j_gene: TRBJ1-3; v_gene: TRBV3-1/TRBV3-2
CDR3nt: TGTGCCACCAGCAGGCCGGGACAGGGTCGGGAGCAGTACTTC; CDR3aa: CATSRPGQGREQYF; d_gene: TRBD1; abundance: once; j_gene: TRBJ2-7; v_gene: TRBV15
CDR3nt: TGTGCCAGCCCCTATGAGTACGAGCAGTACTTC; CDR3aa: CASPYEYEQYF; d_gene: .; abundance: .; j_gene: TRBJ2-7; v_gene: TRBV6-4
CDR3nt: TGTGCCAGCAGTTACGGTCAGCGGGAGCGCTACAATGAGCAGTTCTTC; CDR3aa: CASSYGQRERYNEQFF; d_gene: TRBD2; abundance: once; j_gene: TRBJ2-1; v_gene: TRBV27
CDR3nt: TGCAGTGCTAGTGTCAGGGTAGGTCAGCCCCAGCATTTT; CDR3aa: CSASVRVGQPQHF; d_gene: .; abundance: .; j_gene: TRBJ1-5; v_gene: TRBV20-1
CDR3nt: TGTGCCAGCAGCTTAGAATCTACAGGGGGTGGGGAGCTGTTTTTT; CDR3aa: CASSLESTGGGELFF; d_gene: TRBD1; abundance: .; j_gene: TRBJ2-2; v_gene: TRBV7-8
CDR3nt: TGCGCCAGCAGTAGGGCCGATAAGGGCACTGAAGCTTTCTTT; CDR3aa: CASSRADKGTEAFF; d_gene: .; abundance: .; j_gene: TRBJ1-1; v_gene: TRBV5-1
CDR3nt: TGTGCCAGCAGTCACATCTACGAGCAGTACTTC; CDR3aa: CASSHIYEQYF; d_gene: .; abundance: .; j_gene: TRBJ2-7; v_gene: TRBV6-2/TRBV6-3
CDR3nt: TGTGCCAGCAGCCGACTAGCGGGCAATGAGCAGTTCTTC; CDR3aa: CASSRLAGNEQFF; d_gene: TRBD2; abundance: .; j_gene: TRBJ2-1; v_gene: TRBV3-1/TRBV3-2
CDR3nt: TGTGCCAGCAGCTTCTTGACAGGCCCACAAGAGACCCAGTACTTC; CDR3aa: CASSFLTGPQETQYF; d_gene: .; abundance: .; j_gene: TRBJ2-5; v_gene: TRBV11-2
CDR3nt: TGCGCCAGCAGCCAGAGATACCGGGACAACTATGAGCAGTTCTTC; CDR3aa: CASSQRYRDNYEQFF; d_gene: .; abundance: .; j_gene: TRBJ2-1; v_gene: TRBV4-1
CDR3nt: TGTGCCAGCAGTTTCGGACAGGGCGCTGAAGCTTTCTTT; CDR3aa: CASSFGQGAEAFF; d_gene: TRBD1; abundance: .; j_gene: TRBJ1-1; v_gene: TRBV27
CDR3nt: TGCGCCAGCAGCTTGGAGGCCGCGTCATCCGAGCAGTTCTTC; CDR3aa: CASSLEAASSEQFF; d_gene: .; abundance: .; j_gene: TRBJ2-1; v_gene: TRBV5-1
CDR3nt: TGTGCCAGCAGTTACGGGACGGGAAAGGGAAACACCATATATTTT; CDR3aa: CASSYGTGKGNTIYF; d_gene: .; abundance: .; j_gene: TRBJ1-3; v_gene: TRBV6-5
CDR3nt: TGTGCCAGCAGTGCCGGACTAGCGGAGGGCACCGGGGAGCTGTTTTTT; CDR3aa: CASSAGLAEGTGELFF; d_gene: TRBD2; abundance: .; j_gene: TRBJ2-2; v_gene: TRBV28
CDR3nt: TGCGCCAGCAGCAGAGGACTAGAACGGTTCTTC; CDR3aa: CASSRGLERFF; d_gene: TRBD2; abundance: .; j_gene: TRBJ2-1; v_gene: TRBV5-1
CDR3nt: TGTGCCAGCAGTTACCTGGACCATACGGGCCGCGGACAGTTCTTC; CDR3aa: CASSYLDHTGRGQFF; d_gene: .; abundance: .; j_gene: TRBJ2-1; v_gene: TRBV6-5
CDR3nt: TGTGCCTGGACCCAGGGACGGATTAATGAAAAACTGTTTTTT; CDR3aa: CAWTQGRINEKLFF; d_gene: .; abundance: .; j_gene: TRBJ1-4; v_gene: TRBV30
CDR3nt: TGTGCCAGTAGTATTCACACCTCGAACACTGAAGCTTTCTTT; CDR3aa: CASSIHTSNTEAFF; d_gene: .; abundance: .; j_gene: TRBJ1-1; v_gene: TRBV19
CDR3nt: TGTGCTAGTGGTTTGGTCCCCTTCGGCAGGGGAAGTTTCGTTGATCAGCCCCAGCATTTT; CDR3aa: CASGLVPFGRGSFVDQPQHF; d_gene: .; abundance: .; j_gene: TRBJ1-5; v_gene: TRBV12-5
CDR3nt: TGTGCCAGCAGCCAAGTTCCTTATTGGGGCACCGGGGAGCTGTTTTTT; CDR3aa: CASSQVPYWGTGELFF; d_gene: .; abundance: .; j_gene: TRBJ2-2; v_gene: TRBV14
CDR3nt: TGTGCCAGCAGTCTGCGGGGGCAGCCCCAGCATTTT; CDR3aa: CASSLRGQPQHF; d_gene: .; abundance: .; j_gene: TRBJ1-5; v_gene: TRBV5-6
CDR3nt: TGTGCCAGCAGCTTGGAAGTGTTCTCTGGAAACACCATATATTTT; CDR3aa: CASSLEVFSGNTIYF; d_gene: .; abundance: .; j_gene: TRBJ1-3; v_gene: TRBV5-8
CDR3nt: TGTGCCAGCAGATTCACCTACAATGAGCAGTTCTTC; CDR3aa: CASRFTYNEQFF; d_gene: .; abundance: .; j_gene: TRBJ2-1; v_gene: TRBV6-5
CDR3nt: TGTGCCAGCAGTTTACAGGCAGCCTATGGCTACACCTTC; CDR3aa: CASSLQAAYGYTF; d_gene: .; abundance: .; j_gene: TRBJ1-2; v_gene: TRBV27
CDR3nt: TGTGCTAGTGGCGCCCCTCAGGGATATAGCAATCAGCCCCAGCATTTT; CDR3aa: CASGAPQGYSNQPQHF; d_gene: .; abundance: .; j_gene: TRBJ1-5; v_gene: TRBV12-5
CDR3nt: TGTGCCAGCAGCCAAGATTTTAGTCAGCCCCAGCATTTT; CDR3aa: CASSQDFSQPQHF; d_gene: .; abundance: .; j_gene: TRBJ1-5; v_gene: TRBV14
CDR3nt: TGTGCCAGCAGCCTAGACAGAAACCTTGAAGCTTTCTTT; CDR3aa: CASSLDRNLEAFF; d_gene: .; abundance: .; j_gene: TRBJ1-1; v_gene: TRBV7-8
CDR3nt: TGTGCCAGCAAGCCAGGGATTCTCTCCTCACCCCTCCACTTT; CDR3aa: CASKPGILSSPLHF; d_gene: .; abundance: .; j_gene: TRBJ1-6; v_gene: TRBV6-5
CDR3nt: TGTGCCAGCAGCTTGCAAGTGAGCGGTACGTTAGCCGGCAATCAGCCCCAGCATTTT; CDR3aa: CASSLQVSGTLAGNQPQHF; d_gene: .; abundance: .; j_gene: TRBJ1-5; v_gene: TRBV5-8
CDR3nt: TGTGCCAGCAGCCCCAACCTGTCACCCCTCCACTTT; CDR3aa: CASSPNLSPLHF; d_gene: .; abundance: .; j_gene: TRBJ1-6; v_gene: TRBV27
CDR3nt: TGTGCCAGCAGTGAAAATGGGGACACCCAGTACTTC; CDR3aa: CASSENGDTQYF; d_gene: .; abundance: .; j_gene: TRBJ2-5; v_gene: TRBV2
CDR3nt: TGTGCCAGCAGCGGCGGGCGGGAGGGCCGCACCGGGGAGCTGTTTTTT; CDR3aa: CASSGGREGRTGELFF; d_gene: TRBD2; abundance: .; j_gene: TRBJ2-2; v_gene: TRBV5-4
CDR3nt: TGTGCCAGCAGCCAAGCCCGAACGGGACAGCTCTATGGCTACACCTTC; CDR3aa: CASSQARTGQLYGYTF; d_gene: TRBD1; abundance: few; j_gene: TRBJ1-2; v_gene: TRBV3-1/TRBV3-2
CDR3nt: TGTGCCAGTAGTTTGGACTCTGGAAACACCATATATTTT; CDR3aa: CASSLDSGNTIYF; d_gene: .; abundance: .; j_gene: TRBJ1-3; v_gene: TRBV19
CDR3nt: TGTGCCAGCAGGGACAGTAACCTCTATGGCTACACCTTC; CDR3aa: CASRDSNLYGYTF; d_gene: .; abundance: .; j_gene: TRBJ1-2; v_gene: TRBV2
CDR3nt: TGTGCCAGCAGCTCTCTACAAGAGAGTACCCAGTACTTC; CDR3aa: CASSSLQESTQYF; d_gene: .; abundance: .; j_gene: TRBJ2-5; v_gene: TRBV11-2
CDR3nt: TGCAGCGTTGTAGAGCCAGGGGGTGGCTACACCTTC; CDR3aa: CSVVEPGGGYTF; d_gene: TRBD1; abundance: .; j_gene: TRBJ1-2; v_gene: TRBV29-1
CDR3nt: TGTGCCAGCAGCTCCGCCCCCATAGGAAATTCACCCCTCCACTTT; CDR3aa: CASSSAPIGNSPLHF; d_gene: .; abundance: few; j_gene: TRBJ1-6; v_gene: TRBV28
CDR3nt: TGCGCCAGCAGCCGACAGAGCAATCAGCCCCAGCATTTT; CDR3aa: CASSRQSNQPQHF; d_gene: .; abundance: .; j_gene: TRBJ1-5; v_gene: TRBV4-1
CDR3nt: TGTGCCAGCAGTTACGACCGGGGTTCCTACGAGCAGTACTTC; CDR3aa: CASSYDRGSYEQYF; d_gene: .; abundance: .; j_gene: TRBJ2-7; v_gene: TRBV6-5
CDR3nt: TGTGCCAGCAGCTCCCGAGGACGCACCTATGGCTACACCTTC; CDR3aa: CASSSRGRTYGYTF; d_gene: .; abundance: .; j_gene: TRBJ1-2; v_gene: TRBV5-5